A selection of T cell receptor beta chains follows, all from one sample in a study of cytomegalovirus exposure and HLA in healthy donors. Measured with immunoSEQ multiplex PCR; TCRdb has only the in-frame clones, and not every one. The table lists 200,000 to 250,000 clones, more than 75% of them singletons. The sample taken for sequencing was PBMCs. These receptors were taken from a human donor in good health. CDR3s include the opening cysteine and the closing phenylalanine or tryptophan. D genes are given only for firm matches. Clone size, where shown, is once, few, many, or a class for clones that have expanded.

-,TRBJ2-2,-,TRBV28,TGTGCCAGCAGTTTGATCCTGCGGTTTTCCGGGGAGCTGTTTTTT,CASSLILRFSGELFF
-,TRBJ1-2,-,TRBV5-1,TGCGCCAGCAGACCGGACAGAAACTATGGCTACACCTTC,CASRPDRNYGYTF
TRBD1,TRBJ2-3,once,TRBV28,TGTGCCAGCAGCTCCCCCGGACAGGGTGGAGATACGCAGTATTTT,CASSSPGQGGDTQYF
TRBD2,TRBJ2-7,-,TRBV7-9,TGTTCCAGCAGCCCCTTATTACTAAGCGGGGGATACGAGCAGTACTTC,CSSSPLLLSGGYEQYF
-,TRBJ1-3,-,TRBV14,TGTGCCAGCAGCACTTTCGATTACTCTGGAAACACCATATATTTT,CASSTFDYSGNTIYF
TRBD1,TRBJ2-3,once,TRBV6-1,TGTGCCAGCAGAGAGGGACAGGGGCCAGATACGCAGTATTTT,CASREGQGPDTQYF
-,TRBJ1-3,-,TRBV7-9,TGTGCCAGCAGCTTACAGGGCTTCTCTGGAAACACCATATATTTT,CASSLQGFSGNTIYF
-,TRBJ1-1,-,TRBV5-4,TGTGCCAGCAGCTTGGATGGGGGCAGCACTGAAGCTTTCTTT,CASSLDGGSTEAFF
-,TRBJ2-1,few,TRBV10-3,TGTGCCACCTCGAATGAGCAGTTCTTC,CATSNEQFF
-,TRBJ1-5,-,TRBV30,TGTGCCTGGAGTGCACGGGGTTTTGGAGGGGCGGGCAATCAGCCCCAGCATTTT,CAWSARGFGGAGNQPQHF
-,TRBJ1-1,-,TRBV19,TGTGCCAGTAGTATAGGTCACAGTTTGAACACTGAAGCTTTCTTT,CASSIGHSLNTEAFF
TRBD1,TRBJ1-2,-,TRBV7-9,TGTGCCAGCAGCTCTGGGACAGCGCCGATCACTAACTATGGCTACACCTTC,CASSSGTAPITNYGYTF
TRBD1,TRBJ1-5,-,TRBV10-3,TGTGCCACGGCCCTGGGACAGCTCAATCAGCCCCAGCATTTT,CATALGQLNQPQHF
-,TRBJ2-1,few,TRBV7-9,TGTGCCAGCAGCTTATTAATAGATGAGCAGTTCTTC,CASSLLIDEQFF
-,TRBJ2-5,-,TRBV29-1,TGCAGCGGTACCGACAGCCAAGAGACCCAGTACTTC,CSGTDSQETQYF
-,TRBJ1-5,-,TRBV30,TGTGCCTGGAGTCTGGGGGGGTATCAGCCCCAGCATTTT,CAWSLGGYQPQHF
-,TRBJ2-7,-,TRBV19,TGTGCCAGTAGTATATGGGGGCGTCTAGTCGACGAGCAGTACTTC,CASSIWGRLVDEQYF
-,TRBJ2-1,-,TRBV7-9,TGTGCCGGGGGGTGGCAGCGGGACAATGAGCAGTTCTTC,CAGGWQRDNEQFF
TRBD1,TRBJ2-7,once,TRBV27,TGTGCCAGCAGTCCCGGAGACAGGGAGATCACGTACTTC,CASSPGDREITYF
-,TRBJ2-3,-,TRBV7-2,TGTGCCAGCAGCCCCCGGGTGCGTACAGATACGCAGTATTTT,CASSPRVRTDTQYF
-,TRBJ2-7,few,TRBV29-1,TGCAGCGTTGAAGCCGGCTACGAGCAGTACTTC,CSVEAGYEQYF
-,TRBJ1-4,-,TRBV28,TGTGCCAGCAGTCCCGGTACAACTAATGAAAAACTGTTTTTT,CASSPGTTNEKLFF
TRBD1,TRBJ1-1,-,TRBV5-1,TGCGCCAGCAGCTTGGAAGGACAGGGGAACACTGAAGCTTTCTTT,CASSLEGQGNTEAFF
TRBD1,TRBJ1-5,-,TRBV19,TGTGCCAAAAAAGGGGGCGTCCCCCCCCCATATCAGCCCCAGCATTTT,CAKKGGVPPPYQPQHF
-,TRBJ2-7,-,TRBV5-8,TGTGCCAGCAGCATCGTCCACGAGCAGTACTTC,CASSIVHEQYF
TRBD1,TRBJ2-6,-,TRBV4-1,TGCGCCAGCAGCCCGGGACAGGCATTACAGGCCAACGTCCTGACTTTC,CASSPGQALQANVLTF
-,TRBJ1-5,-,TRBV6-6,TGTGCCAGCAGCTCCGTACGGGAGCCCCAGCATTTT,CASSSVREPQHF
TRBD1,TRBJ1-1,-,TRBV10-1,TGCGCCAGCAGTGAGTCCCCGGGACAGGGGTTGACTGAAGCTTTCTTT,CASSESPGQGLTEAFF
TRBD2,TRBJ2-7,-,TRBV6-5,TGTGCCAGCAAAAATAATCAGCGGGATTCGGGCGAGCAGTACTTC,CASKNNQRDSGEQYF
-,TRBJ2-5,-,TRBV28,TGTGCCAGCAGTTCTCGTGAGCGGCCGCAGTACTTC,CASSSRERPQYF
-,TRBJ1-1,-,TRBV13,TGTGCCAGCAGCTTATTTCAGGGGAGCACTGAAGCTTTCTTT,CASSLFQGSTEAFF
-,TRBJ1-2,-,TRBV6-1,TGTGCCAGCACCGAGCTTGGGAGGTATGGCTACACCTTC,CASTELGRYGYTF
-,TRBJ2-7,-,TRBV5-6,TGTGCCAGCAGCCGGGGAAGGTCCTACGAGCAGTACTTC,CASSRGRSYEQYF
-,TRBJ2-7,-,TRBV29-1,TGCAGCGTTGTGGGTCACTACGAGCAGTACTTC,CSVVGHYEQYF
-,TRBJ1-5,once,TRBV5-5,TGTGCCAGCAGCGACTGGGGACTCCCCGGGGGTAGCAATCAGCCCCAGCATTTT,CASSDWGLPGGSNQPQHF
TRBD2,TRBJ2-1,-,TRBV30,TGTGCCTTCTCTTTAGGACTAGCGGGAGTCGGGCAGTTCTTC,CAFSLGLAGVGQFF
TRBD2,TRBJ2-5,-,TRBV28,TGTGCCAGCAGGCTAGCGGGTGGGGAGACCCAGTACTTC,CASRLAGGETQYF
TRBD2,TRBJ2-3,few,TRBV6-6,TGTGCCAGCAGTTTCACTAGCGCGAGCACAGATACGCAGTATTTT,CASSFTSASTDTQYF
TRBD2,TRBJ2-3,-,TRBV30,TGTGCCTGGAGTGAGGGACTAGCGGCAGATACGCAGTATTTT,CAWSEGLAADTQYF
-,TRBJ1-2,-,TRBV28,TGTGCCAGCAGTTTGAGGGACTATGGCTACACCTTC,CASSLRDYGYTF
TRBD2,TRBJ2-2,-,TRBV14,TGTGCCAGCAGCCGGAATAGCGGGACGAACACCGGGGAGCTGTTTTTT,CASSRNSGTNTGELFF